This TCR beta chain is drawn from a study of cytomegalovirus exposure and HLA in healthy donors. Regarding the study as a whole: A later analysis found common viral pathogens apparently linked to several of the most significant clusters.

Concerning this clone itself: Its specificity is not known.

Primers for the PCR totalled 60 Vbeta and 13 Jbeta. Some clones are missing from TCRdb's copy, which holds only in-frame ones; the method was immunoSEQ multiplex PCR. The table records under 200,000 clones, 79% of them present only once. Germline V gives CDR1 SGHNT, CDR2 YYREEE (reference sequence). CDR3 length equals 15 residues. V was clipped by 2 bases and J by 4 bases; unmatched bases: 5. The TCR originated in a woman between 45 and 60 years old in good health and CMV-seronegative. This chain joins TRBV5-4 and TRBJ2-5; the match to TRBD1 covers 10 bases. Sequencing was performed on PBMCs. CDR3 region: CASSFPGQGRETQYF. CDR3 bases: TGTGCCAGCAGCTTCCCGGGACAGGGGCGAGAGACCCAGTACTTC.